The 11 T cell receptor beta chains presented below share a single source sample, sequenced in a study of blood T cells in healthy people across ages. For the second PCR, which ran for 7 to 11 cycles, a sample-barcoded 5' primer and a J-beta primer mix were used. MiXCR was run by TCRdb on the 5' RACE reads, yielding one entry per CDR3 protein. The profile covers about 970,000 distinct CDR3 sequences, with roughly 47% appearing a single time and about a fifth taken by the ten largest. The sequenced sample consisted of blood. These receptors came from a woman in her fifties or sixties in good health.

The chain couples TRBV10-3 to TRBJ1-4; TRBD1 is a possible D gene (6 bases). CDR1 and CDR2 from the germline V gene are ENHRY and SYGVKD. Trimming shortened V by 3 bases and J by 2 bases, and 13 bases separated the two germline ends. The CDR3 extends over 16 amino acids. CDR3 loop: CAISDPGAATNEKLFF. The CDR3 DNA follows: TGTGCCATCAGTGACCCAGGGGCGGCGACTAATGAAAAACTGTTTTTT.

This clonotype was recorded only once. The V call is TRBV7-2, the J call TRBJ2-7, with 10 nucleotides matching TRBD2. This CDR3 comprises 15 residues. Germline values: CDR1 SGHTA, CDR2 FQGNSA. V dropped 5 bases and J dropped 7; count of bases not matched to a gene: 11. The CDR3 DNA sequence: TGTGCCAGCAGCCCACCGGGACTAGCGTGGAATGAGCAGTACTTC. This sequence encodes CASSPPGLAWNEQYF. Full variable domain (rest looked up from reference TRBV7-2 and TRBJ2-7): GAGVSQSPSNKVTEKGKDVELRCDPISGHTALYWYRQSLGQGLEFLIYFQGNSAPDKSGLPSDRFSAERTGGSVSTLTIQRTQQEDSAVYLCASSPPGLAWNEQYFGPGTRLTVT.

The rearrangement links TRBV7-2 to TRBJ2-1, with 8 bases lining up with TRBD2. Germline CDR1 and CDR2: SGHTA and FQGNSA. V shed 1 base, J shed 6 bases, and the junction held 8 bases outside the gene matches. The CDR3 has 16 residues. CDR3 region: CASSLGAGVPSNEQFF. CDR3 coding DNA: TGTGCCAGCAGCTTAGGAGCGGGAGTACCGTCCAATGAGCAGTTCTTC.

This chain connects TRBV6-1 to TRBJ2-1, with D possibly TRBD1 on 5 matching bases. This CDR3 has 16 amino acids. Trimming pared 3 bases from V and 4 bases from J, leaving 16 bases between. Per the germline V gene, CDR1 is MNHNS and CDR2 is SASEGT. The CDR3 loop reads CASSDARSGQYNEQFF. In DNA, the CDR3 is TGTGCCAGCAGTGACGCTCGGTCAGGGCAGTACAATGAGCAGTTCTTC.

This clonotype was counted once. This chain joins TRBV29-1 and TRBJ2-4, with D possibly TRBD2 on 6 matching bases. The J call is doubtful: the DNA matches TRBJ2-7 better. Germline V gives CDR1 SQVTM, CDR2 ANQGSEA. There are 14 residues in the CDR3. The CDR3: CSARRAGQNYEQYF. The CDR3 DNA follows: TGCAGCGCCCGGAGGGCAGGCCAGAACTACGAGCAGTACTTC.

The chain combines TRBV18 with TRBJ2-6; possible D gene TRBD2, 5 bases. The germline gives CDR1 KGHSH, CDR2 LQKENI. The CDR3 covers 15 residues. V dropped 3 bases and J dropped 0 bases, with 6 bases sitting between them. CDR3 region: CASSPDYSGANVLTF. In nucleotides, the CDR3 is TGTGCCAGCTCACCTGACTACTCTGGGGCCAACGTCCTGACTTTC.

This clonotype was counted between two and nine times. V and J are TRBV29-1 and TRBJ2-6; TRBD2 might be the D (5 bases). V was shortened by 4 bases and J by 0 bases, with 13 bases between the two germline ends. CDR1 and CDR2 (germline): SQVTM, ANQGSEA. The CDR3 contains 16 residues. CDR3 sequence (DNA): TGCAGCGTTGGGGAAGGACGGGGCTCTGGGGCCAACGTCCTGACTTTC. Translated: CSVGEGRGSGANVLTF.

V usage is TRBV4-1 and J usage is TRBJ2-7; D is possibly TRBD2 (7 bases). This CDR3 is built from 17 residues. The V end lost 4 bases, the J end lost 9 bases, and 28 bases lay between the germline ends. CDR1 is MGHRA, CDR2 YSYEKL, per germline. The CDR3 DNA is TGCGCCAGCAGCCCTGAGCCGACTAGCCTAAGGGGGAACGGGCAGTACTTC. It specifies CASSPEPTSLRGNGQYF.

This clonotype was seen a few times. The chain uses TRBV30 and TRBJ2-4; a weak D match, TRBD2 (5 bases). The CDR3 covers 12 residues. Trimming removed 7 bases from V and 6 bases from J, with 13 bases in between. Germline V gene sequence: CDR1 GTSNPN, CDR2 SVGIG (reference sequence). Here the CDR3 reads CALSGISNIQYF. CDR3 DNA: TGTGCCTTAAGCGGCATATCAAACATTCAGTACTTC. Combining the CDR3 with reference TRBV30 and TRBJ2-4 gives the whole variable domain SQTIHQWPATLVQPVGSPLSLECTVEGTSNPNLYWYRQAAGRGLQLLFYSVGIGQISSEVPQNLSASRPQDRQFILSSKKLLLSDSGFYLCALSGISNIQYFGAGTRLSVL.

The CDR3 loop is CASRIIGYEQYF. Here the CDR3 DNA reads TGTGCCAGTAGGATCATTGGATACGAGCAGTACTTC. The V gene is TRBV19, the J gene TRBJ2-5; unclear D gene. The closer fit of TRBJ2-7 to the DNA end suggests the J call may be wrong. This CDR3 spans 12 amino acids. Germline V gene lookup returns CDR1 LNHDA and CDR2 SQIVND (reference sequence).

V gene TRBV3-1 combines with J gene TRBJ2-2; 8 bases are a match to TRBD2. V was pared by 3 bases and J by 4 bases, with 7 bases of the junction left unmatched. The CDR3 is made up of 16 amino acids. Germline V gene lookup returns CDR1 LGHDT and CDR2 YNNKEL (reference sequence). CDR3 region: CASSQTGTSPTGELFF. CDR3 bases: TGTGCCAGCAGCCAGACCGGGACTAGTCCCACCGGGGAGCTGTTTTTT.